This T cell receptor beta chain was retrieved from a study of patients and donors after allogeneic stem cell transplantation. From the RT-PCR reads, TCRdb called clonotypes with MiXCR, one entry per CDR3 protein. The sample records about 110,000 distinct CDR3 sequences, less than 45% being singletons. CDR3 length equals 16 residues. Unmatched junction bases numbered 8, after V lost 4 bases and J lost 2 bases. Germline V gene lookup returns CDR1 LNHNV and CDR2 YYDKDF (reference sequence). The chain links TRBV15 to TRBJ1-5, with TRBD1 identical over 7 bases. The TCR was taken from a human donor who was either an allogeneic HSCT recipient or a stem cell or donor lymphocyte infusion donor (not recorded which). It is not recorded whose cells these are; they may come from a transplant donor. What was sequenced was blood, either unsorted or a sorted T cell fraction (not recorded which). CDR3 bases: TGTGCCACCAGCATGGAGGGGGCCCTTGGCAATCAGCCCCAGCATTTT. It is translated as CATSMEGALGNQPQHF.